The next 20 T cell receptor beta chains were all read from a single sample in a study of CD8 T cells in Susac syndrome (dated by TCRdb to between 2018 and 2021). The library relied on the immunoSEQ multiplex PCR assay. RNA was extracted using the RNeasy kit, and roughly 0.5 to 1 ug of the RNA was reverse transcribed with random hexamers. The raw public data were reprocessed by TCRdb itself: fastp quality trimming at Q25, MiXCR clonotype calling, in-frame beta chains only. Every entry covers one CDR3 protein and lists the most common genes and DNA from its rows. For this sample the table gives hundreds of thousands of distinct CDR3 sequences, of which around 93% were detected only once. The ten largest clones capture less than 0.075% of the sample. Sequenced: CD4+ T cells from PBMCs. These receptor sequences come from a human donor with multiple sclerosis.

The chain links TRBV9 to TRBJ2-5; unclear D gene. The CDR3 runs 14 residues. Trimming cost V 0 bases and J 6 bases, with 12 bases left between them. CDR1 is SGDLS, CDR2 YYNGEE, per germline. CDR3 DNA: TGTGCCAGCAGCGTAGATGGTGGGCTCAAGACCCAGTACTTC. This translates into CASSVDGGLKTQYF.

The rearrangement joins TRBV11-2 to TRBJ2-3; D is uncertain. Trimming took 5 bases from V and 0 from J, leaving 15 bases between them. Looked up from germline, CDR1 is SGHAT and CDR2 is FQNNGV. The CDR3 consists of 16 residues. DNA for the CDR3: TGTGCCAGCAGCCCCCATCAGAAGGCTAGCACAGATACGCAGTATTTT. Translated, it gives CASSPHQKASTDTQYF.

CDR3 region: CASNRDLRGGELFF. CDR3 coding DNA: TGTGCCAGCAACCGGGACTTGCGAGGAGGGGAGCTGTTTTTT. The rearrangement links TRBV12-3 or TRBV12-4 to TRBJ2-2; perhaps TRBD2 as D (6 bases). The CDR3 is 14 amino acids. V was pared by 7 bases and J by 8 bases, with 17 bases between.

The rearrangement uses TRBV2 and TRBJ2-6; tentative D call: TRBD2 (6 bases). This CDR3 is built from 17 residues. V was trimmed by 8 bases and J by 2 bases, leaving 19 bases between them. Germline V gene data show CDR1 as SNHLY and CDR2 as FYNNEI. The CDR3 spells CASHWGGALPGANVLTF. CDR3 nucleotide sequence: TGTGCCAGCCATTGGGGCGGGGCCCTACCTGGGGCCAACGTCCTGACTTTC.

The V and J genes are TRBV10-1 and TRBJ2-7; 8 bases map to TRBD1. The germline V gene encodes CDR1 WNHNN and CDR2 SYGVQD (reference sequence). Trimming removed 4 bases from V and 4 bases from J; junction bases left unmatched: 0. The CDR3 covers 12 residues. CDR3 loop: CASSGTGYEQYF. The CDR3 DNA is TGCGCCAGCAGTGGGACAGGGTACGAGCAGTACTTC.

The rearrangement uses TRBV20-1 and TRBJ1-3; 10 nucleotides align to TRBD1. Germline CDR1 DFQATT, CDR2 SNEGSKA (reference sequence). The CDR3 extends over 14 amino acids. V was pared by 3 bases and J by 3 bases, with 2 bases of the junction left unmatched. The CDR3 nucleotides read TGCAGTGCTAGCGGGACAGGGGTTGGAAACACCATATATTTT. Translating it yields CSASGTGVGNTIYF.

This clonotype was detected a few times. The V and J genes are TRBV3-1 and TRBJ2-1; D is unclear. This CDR3 region has 15 residues. V was cut by 1 base and J by 2 bases, with 9 bases left in between. Germline CDR1 LGHDT, CDR2 YNNKEL (reference sequence). This CDR3 reads CASSQADLAYNEQFF. The CDR3 DNA reads TGTGCCAGCAGCCAAGCCGATCTGGCCTACAATGAGCAGTTCTTC.

The gene calls are TRBV2 and TRBJ2-5; maybe TRBD1 (6 bases). V was cut by 6 bases and J by 0 bases, with 11 bases left in between. The CDR3 totals 14 residues. Germline assignment: CDR1 SNHLY and CDR2 FYNNEI. CDR3 in DNA: TGTGCCAGCAGGGCCGGGACAAACCAAGAGACCCAGTACTTC. Translating it yields CASRAGTNQETQYF.

The chain recombines TRBV30 with TRBJ2-5; a weak D match, TRBD2 (5 bases). The CDR3 contains 16 residues. Germline loops: CDR1 GTSNPN, CDR2 SVGIG (reference sequence). V gave up 3 bases and J gave up 2 bases, with 19 bases separating them. The CDR3 sequence is CAWRGSRAGVQETQYF. Here the CDR3 DNA reads TGTGCCTGGAGAGGGTCGCGGGCAGGCGTACAAGAGACCCAGTACTTC.

The chain uses TRBV10-3 and TRBJ1-6; 8 bases are a match to TRBD1. The ends lost 3 bases at V and 5 bases at J; junction bases unmatched: 9. This CDR3 has 17 amino acids. CDR1 and CDR2 from the germline V gene are ENHRY and SYGVKD. The CDR3 here is CAISDPGQDLNNSPLHF. The CDR3 coding sequence is TGTGCCATCAGTGACCCGGGACAGGACCTTAATAATTCACCCCTCCACTTT.

This clonotype was detected a few times. This chain uses TRBV12-3 or TRBV12-4 with TRBJ1-3, with unresolved D. CDR3 size: 11 residues. V was clipped by 4 bases and J by 2 bases, with 0 bases between them. The chain's CDR3 is CASSSGNTIYF. For the CDR3, the DNA is TGTGCCAGCAGTTCTGGAAACACCATATATTTT.

In this sample, this clonotype turned up a few times. This chain joins TRBV7-9 and TRBJ2-3, with 7 bases matching TRBD2. Germline-derived CDR1 and CDR2 are SEHNR and FQNEAQ (reference sequence). The CDR3 contains 14 residues. J lost 2 bases, V lost 5 bases, and 4 bases had no gene match. CDR3 in DNA: TGTGCCAGCAGCCCCGGGACTACCACAGATACGCAGTATTTT. It specifies CASSPGTTTDTQYF.

This clonotype was seen once. The J gene is TRBJ2-3, the V gene TRBV27; no firm D call. The CDR3 is 12 residues long. V lost 5 bases to trimming and J lost 8 bases, with 11 bases between them. CDR1 is MNHEY, CDR2 SMNVEV, per germline (reference sequence). The CDR3 here is CASSLRTGTQYF. CDR3 DNA sequence: TGTGCCAGCAGTCTCCGGACGGGTACGCAGTATTTT.

This clonotype has a single count. The rearrangement uses TRBV5-1 and TRBJ2-3; weak D call: TRBD2 (6 bases). This CDR3 is built from 15 residues. Germline CDR1 is SGHRS and CDR2 is YFSETQ. With 2 bases removed from V and 2 bases from J, the gap between germline ends came to 12 bases. DNA for the CDR3: TGCGCCAGCAGCTTTCGCCAGGGACTCACAGATACGCAGTATTTT. It translates to CASSFRQGLTDTQYF.

V is TRBV3-1 and J is TRBJ1-2; 12 bases agree with TRBD1. The CDR3 is 16 residues long. The germline gives CDR1 LGHDT, CDR2 YNNKEL (reference sequence). After removal of 2 bases from V and 4 bases from J, the junction contained 5 bases not matched to a gene. The CDR3 DNA is TGTGCCAGCAGCCAAACCGGGACAGGGGGCTTCTATGGCTACACCTTC. Its protein product is CASSQTGTGGFYGYTF. The full variable domain, in which reference TRBV3-1 and TRBJ1-2 provide the parts outside the CDR3, is DTAVSQTPKYLVTQMGNDKSIKCEQNLGHDTMYWYKQDSKKFLKIMFSYNNKELIINETVPNRFSPKSPDKAHLNLHINSLELGDSAVYFCASSQTGTGGFYGYTFGSGTRLTVV.

The rearrangement joins TRBV6-5 to TRBJ2-1; tentative D call: TRBD1 (5 bases). CDR1 and CDR2 from the germline V gene are MNHEY and SVGAGI. This CDR3 has 13 amino acids. Trimming took off 5 bases at V and 9 bases at J, with 14 bases between the two ends. The CDR3 DNA reads as TGTGCCAGCAGTGCCCGACACCAGGGTGAGCAGTTCTTC. It yields the protein CASSARHQGEQFF.

The chain has TRBV7-2 and TRBJ1-2; possibly TRBD1 for D (6 bases). V was pared by 9 bases and J by 4 bases, with 12 bases between. CDR1 and CDR2 from the germline V gene are SGHTA and FQGNSA. The CDR3 runs to 12 residues. The DNA for the CDR3 is TGTGCCAGGGATACAGGGAGCTATGGCTACACCTTC. This codes for CARDTGSYGYTF.

V gene TRBV6-1 combines with J gene TRBJ1-2, with D possibly being TRBD1 (6 bases). V was cut by 4 bases and J by 2 bases, with 11 bases left in between. The CDR3 is made up of 14 amino acids. Germline V gene sequence: CDR1 MNHNS, CDR2 SASEGT. Here the CDR3 DNA reads TGTGCCAGCAGTGTCCGGGACAACAACTATGGCTACACCTTC. The encoded protein is CASSVRDNNYGYTF.

This clonotype has only one observation. This chain uses TRBV12-3 or TRBV12-4 with TRBJ2-1, with D maybe TRBD2 (6 bases). V was pared by 7 bases and J by 2 bases, with 15 bases between. This CDR3 region has 15 residues. The CDR3 is CASNSRGLPYNEQFF. CDR3 bases: TGTGCCAGCAACTCGAGGGGACTCCCCTACAATGAGCAGTTCTTC.

The V call is TRBV7-2, the J call TRBJ1-1, with 9 bases aligning to TRBD1. Trimming took 6 bases from V and 8 from J; bases not matched to a gene: 7. The CDR3 is made up of 13 amino acids. The V gene's germline CDR1 is SGHTA and CDR2 FQGNSA. The CDR3 DNA sequence: TGTGCCAGCAGTTCACAGACAGGGGGGGAAGCTTTCTTT. It encodes CASSSQTGGEAFF.